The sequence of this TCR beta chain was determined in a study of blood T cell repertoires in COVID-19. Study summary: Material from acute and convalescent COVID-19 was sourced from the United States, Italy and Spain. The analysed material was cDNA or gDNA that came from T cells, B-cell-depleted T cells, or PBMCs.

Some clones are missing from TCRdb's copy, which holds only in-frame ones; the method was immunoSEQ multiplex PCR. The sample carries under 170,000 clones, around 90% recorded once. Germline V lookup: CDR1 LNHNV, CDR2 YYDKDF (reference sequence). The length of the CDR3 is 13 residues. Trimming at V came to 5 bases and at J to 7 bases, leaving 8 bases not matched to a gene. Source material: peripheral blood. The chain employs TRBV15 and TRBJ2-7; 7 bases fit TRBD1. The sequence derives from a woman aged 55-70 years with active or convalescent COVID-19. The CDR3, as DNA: TGTGCCACCAGCCGAAGGGGGACAGAGGAGCAGTACTTC. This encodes CATSRRGTEEQYF.